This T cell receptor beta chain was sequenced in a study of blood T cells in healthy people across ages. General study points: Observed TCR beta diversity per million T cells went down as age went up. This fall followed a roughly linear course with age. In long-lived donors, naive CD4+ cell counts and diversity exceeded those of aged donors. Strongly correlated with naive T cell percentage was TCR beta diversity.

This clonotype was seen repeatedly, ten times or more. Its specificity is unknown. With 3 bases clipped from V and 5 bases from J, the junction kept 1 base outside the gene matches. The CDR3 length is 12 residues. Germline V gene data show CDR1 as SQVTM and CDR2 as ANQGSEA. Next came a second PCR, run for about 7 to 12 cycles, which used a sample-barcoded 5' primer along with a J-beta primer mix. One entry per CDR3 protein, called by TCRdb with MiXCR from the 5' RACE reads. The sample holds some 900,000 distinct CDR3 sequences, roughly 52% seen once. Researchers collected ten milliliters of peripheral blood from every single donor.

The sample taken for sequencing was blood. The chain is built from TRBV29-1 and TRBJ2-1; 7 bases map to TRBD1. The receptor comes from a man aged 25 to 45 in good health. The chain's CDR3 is CSVDRGNNEQFF. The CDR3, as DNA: TGCAGCGTTGACAGGGGGAACAATGAGCAGTTCTTC.